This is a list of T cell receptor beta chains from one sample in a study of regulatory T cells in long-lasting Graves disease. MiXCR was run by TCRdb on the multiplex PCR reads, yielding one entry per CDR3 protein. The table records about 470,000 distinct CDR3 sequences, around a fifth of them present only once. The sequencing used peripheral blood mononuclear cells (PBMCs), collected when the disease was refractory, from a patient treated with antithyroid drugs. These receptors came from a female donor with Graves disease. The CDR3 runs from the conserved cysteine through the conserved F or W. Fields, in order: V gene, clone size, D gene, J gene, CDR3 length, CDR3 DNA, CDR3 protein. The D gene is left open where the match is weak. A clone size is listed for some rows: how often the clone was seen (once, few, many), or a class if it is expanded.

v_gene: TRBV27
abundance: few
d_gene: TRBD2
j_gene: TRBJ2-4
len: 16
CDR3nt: TGTGCCAGCAGTCACTCGGGGGGGCGGGAGGCTGACATTCAGTACTTC
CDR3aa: CASSHSGGREADIQYF

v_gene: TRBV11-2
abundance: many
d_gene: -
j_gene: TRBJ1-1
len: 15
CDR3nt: TGTGCCAGCAGCTTAGATCTGGACAGATACACTGAAGCTTTCTTT
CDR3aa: CASSLDLDRYTEAFF

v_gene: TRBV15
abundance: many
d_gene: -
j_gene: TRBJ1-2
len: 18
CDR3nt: TGTGCCACCAGCAGCCCTAGTGTGGGCCCGAGGACTAACTATGGCTACACCTTC
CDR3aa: CATSSPSVGPRTNYGYTF

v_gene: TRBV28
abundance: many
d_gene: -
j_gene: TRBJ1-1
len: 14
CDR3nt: TGTGCCAGCAGACTAGACCCAATGAACACTGAAGCTTTCTTT
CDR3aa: CASRLDPMNTEAFF

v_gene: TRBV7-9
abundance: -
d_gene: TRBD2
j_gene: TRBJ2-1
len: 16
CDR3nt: TGTGCCAGCAGCCGAACAACTAGCGGGAGGGCCAATGAGCAGTTCTTC
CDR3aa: CASSRTTSGRANEQFF

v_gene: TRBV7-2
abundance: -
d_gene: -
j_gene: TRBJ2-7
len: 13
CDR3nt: TGTGCCAGCAGCTTATCCAGGGCCAACGAGCAGTACTTC
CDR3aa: CASSLSRANEQYF

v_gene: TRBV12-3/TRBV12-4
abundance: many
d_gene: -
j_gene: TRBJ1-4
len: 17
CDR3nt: TGTGCCAGCAGTTTAAAGGCCGGTCGGGGGTCAAATGAAAAACTGTTTTTT
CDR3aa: CASSLKAGRGSNEKLFF

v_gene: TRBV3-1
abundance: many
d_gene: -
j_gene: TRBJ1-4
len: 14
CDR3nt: TGTGCCAGCAGCCAGCAAGGGTCGGGTGAAAAACTGTTTTTT
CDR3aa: CASSQQGSGEKLFF

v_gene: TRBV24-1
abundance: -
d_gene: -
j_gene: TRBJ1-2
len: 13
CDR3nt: TGTGCCACCAGTGACGGCCCTAACTATGGCTACACCTTC
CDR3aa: CATSDGPNYGYTF

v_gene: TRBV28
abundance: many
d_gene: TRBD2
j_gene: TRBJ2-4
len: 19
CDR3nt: TGTGCCAGCAGTTCCCCCCTTGCGGGAGGGCGGGAGACCAAAAACATTCAGTACTTC
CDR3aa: CASSSPLAGGRETKNIQYF

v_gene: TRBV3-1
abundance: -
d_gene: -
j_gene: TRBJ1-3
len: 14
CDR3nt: TGTGCCAGCAGCCAAGGGGACTCCGGGAACACCATATATTTT
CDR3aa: CASSQGDSGNTIYF

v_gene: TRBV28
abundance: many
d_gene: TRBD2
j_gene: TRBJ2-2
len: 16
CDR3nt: TGTGCCAGCAGTCAAACTAGCGGGAGGAACACCGGGGAGCTGTTTTTT
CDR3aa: CASSQTSGRNTGELFF

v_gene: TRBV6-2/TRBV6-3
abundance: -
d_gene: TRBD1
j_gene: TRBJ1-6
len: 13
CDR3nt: TGTGCCAGCAAGGACAGGGACAATTCACCCCTCCACTTT
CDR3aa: CASKDRDNSPLHF

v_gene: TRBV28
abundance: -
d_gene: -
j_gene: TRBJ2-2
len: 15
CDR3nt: TGTGCCAGCGGGGGGGGGGGGCTCAACACCGGGGAGCTGTTTTTT
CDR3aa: CASGGGGLNTGELFF

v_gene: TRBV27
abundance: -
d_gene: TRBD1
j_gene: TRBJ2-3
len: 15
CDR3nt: TGTGCCAGCAGTTTGACAGGCAGGGGGAGAGATACGCAGTATTTT
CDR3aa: CASSLTGRGRDTQYF

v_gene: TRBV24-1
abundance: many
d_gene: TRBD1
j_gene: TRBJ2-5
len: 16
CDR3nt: TGTGCCACCAGTGCCGTTCCCAGGACAGGGAGCGAGACCCAGTACTTC
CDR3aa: CATSAVPRTGSETQYF

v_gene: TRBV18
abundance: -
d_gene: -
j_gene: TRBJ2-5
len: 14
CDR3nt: TGTGCCAGCTCCCTACAGGAATTTCAAGAGACCCAGTACTTC
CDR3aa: CASSLQEFQETQYF

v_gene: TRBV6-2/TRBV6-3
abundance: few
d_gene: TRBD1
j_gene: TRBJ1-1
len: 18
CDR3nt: TGTGCCAGCAGTGATCGCTTTGGGGGACAGGGGGCGAACACTGAAGCTTTCTTT
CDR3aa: CASSDRFGGQGANTEAFF

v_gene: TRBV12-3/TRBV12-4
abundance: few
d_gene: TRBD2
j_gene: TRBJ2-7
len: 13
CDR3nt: TGTGCCAGCGCGGGGGAGCCTCGCTACGAGCAGTACTTC
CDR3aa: CASAGEPRYEQYF

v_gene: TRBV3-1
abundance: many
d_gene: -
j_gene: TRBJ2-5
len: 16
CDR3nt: TGTGCCAGCAGCCAAGGAAGGTCCATAGATCAAGAGACCCAGTACTTC
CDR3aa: CASSQGRSIDQETQYF

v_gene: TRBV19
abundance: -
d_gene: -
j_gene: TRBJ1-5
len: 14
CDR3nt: TGTGCCAGTAACATCAGAGGGGGTTATCAGCCCCAGCATTTT
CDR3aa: CASNIRGGYQPQHF

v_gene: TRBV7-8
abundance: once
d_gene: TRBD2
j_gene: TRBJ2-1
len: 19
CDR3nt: TGTGCCAGCAGCTTAGGGAGGACTAGCGGGAGTGGGCCCTACAATGAGCAGTTCTTC
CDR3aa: CASSLGRTSGSGPYNEQFF

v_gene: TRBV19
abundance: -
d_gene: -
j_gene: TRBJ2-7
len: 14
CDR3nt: TGTGCCAGTAGTATGGGGGACAACTCCTACGAGCAGTACTTC
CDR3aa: CASSMGDNSYEQYF

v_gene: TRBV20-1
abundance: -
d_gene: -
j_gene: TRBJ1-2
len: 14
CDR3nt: TGCAGTGCTAGAGATCGAACAGGGAACTATGGCTACACCTTC
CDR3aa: CSARDRTGNYGYTF

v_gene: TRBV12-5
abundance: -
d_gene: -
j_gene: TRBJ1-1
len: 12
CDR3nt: TGTGCTAGTGGTTTGCCTACAGTGTCGGCTTTCTTT
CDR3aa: CASGLPTVSAFF

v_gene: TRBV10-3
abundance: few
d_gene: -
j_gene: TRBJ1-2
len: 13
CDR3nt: TGTGCCATCAGTGGAAGGGATCATGGGGGCTACACCTTC
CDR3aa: CAISGRDHGGYTF

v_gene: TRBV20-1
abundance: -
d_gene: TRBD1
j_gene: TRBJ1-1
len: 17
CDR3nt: TGCAGTGCTAACGAACCAGGGGGCTTGAGGGAAAACACTGAAGCTTTCTTT
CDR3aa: CSANEPGGLRENTEAFF

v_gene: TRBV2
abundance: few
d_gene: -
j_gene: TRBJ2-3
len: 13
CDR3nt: TGTGCCGGTCGGGAAACGGAGGCAGATACGCAGTATTTT
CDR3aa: CAGRETEADTQYF

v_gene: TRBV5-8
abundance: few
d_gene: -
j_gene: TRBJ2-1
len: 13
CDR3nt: TGTGCCAGCAGCTTAAAAGTTCACAATGAGCAGTTCTTC
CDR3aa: CASSLKVHNEQFF

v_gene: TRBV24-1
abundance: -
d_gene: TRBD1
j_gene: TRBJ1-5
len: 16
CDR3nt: TGCGCCACCAGTGATAACGTGGGACAGGGCAATCAGCCCCAGCATTTT
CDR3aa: CATSDNVGQGNQPQHF

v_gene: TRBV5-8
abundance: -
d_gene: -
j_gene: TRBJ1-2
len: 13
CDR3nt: TGTGCCAGCAGCTTGGAACGGATCTATGGCTACACCTTC
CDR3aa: CASSLERIYGYTF

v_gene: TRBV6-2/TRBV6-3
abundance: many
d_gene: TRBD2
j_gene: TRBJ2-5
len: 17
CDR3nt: TGTGCCAGCAGTTACTCTCCTTGGCGGGGGGCGCGGGAGACCCAGTACTTC
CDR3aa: CASSYSPWRGARETQYF

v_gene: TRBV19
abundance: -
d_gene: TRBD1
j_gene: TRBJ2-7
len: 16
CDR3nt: TGTGCCAGTAGCTCACAGACGACAACAGGGGCCTACGAGCAGTACTTC
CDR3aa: CASSSQTTTGAYEQYF

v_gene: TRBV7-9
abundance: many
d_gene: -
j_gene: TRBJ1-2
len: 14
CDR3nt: TGTGCCAGCAGCACCCCCGGAGGAAACTATGGCTACACCTTC
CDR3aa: CASSTPGGNYGYTF

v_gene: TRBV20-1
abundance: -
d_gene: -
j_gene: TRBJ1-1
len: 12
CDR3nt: TGCAGTGTTTACAGACGGAGTAAGGAAGCTTTCTTT
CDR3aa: CSVYRRSKEAFF

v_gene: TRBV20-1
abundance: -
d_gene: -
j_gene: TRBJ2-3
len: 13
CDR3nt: TGCAGTGCTAGAGCAGTTCGGGTAGATACGCAGTATTTT
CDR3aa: CSARAVRVDTQYF

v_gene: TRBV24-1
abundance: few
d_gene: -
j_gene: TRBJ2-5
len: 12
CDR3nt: TGTGCCACCAGTCAAGAGCTGGAGACCCAGTACTTC
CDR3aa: CATSQELETQYF

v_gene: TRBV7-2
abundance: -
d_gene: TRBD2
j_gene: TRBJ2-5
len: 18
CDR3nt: TGTGCCAGCAGCTTCAGTTCCTCGCGGGAGGAGGGCGGGGAGACCCAGTACTTC
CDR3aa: CASSFSSSREEGGETQYF

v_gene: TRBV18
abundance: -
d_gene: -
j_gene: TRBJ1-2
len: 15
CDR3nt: TGTGCCAGCCCGACCGTAGGGAAAAGAGCTCGTGGCTACATCTTC
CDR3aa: CASPTVGKRARGYIF

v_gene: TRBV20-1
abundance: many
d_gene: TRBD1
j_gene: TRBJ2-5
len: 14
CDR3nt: TGCAGTGCTAGAGATCAGGGGGCAGGAGAGACCCAGTACTTC
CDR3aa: CSARDQGAGETQYF

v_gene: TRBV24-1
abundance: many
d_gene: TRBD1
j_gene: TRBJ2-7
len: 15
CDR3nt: TGTGCCACCAGTGATGGGACAGGAGACTCCTACGAGCAGTACTTC
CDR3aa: CATSDGTGDSYEQYF

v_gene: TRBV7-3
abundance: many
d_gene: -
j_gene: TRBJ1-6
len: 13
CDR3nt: TGTGCCAGCAGCTTATCTAATAATTCACCCCTCCACTTT
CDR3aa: CASSLSNNSPLHF

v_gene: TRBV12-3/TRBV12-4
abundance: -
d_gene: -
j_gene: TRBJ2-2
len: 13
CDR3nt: TGTGCCAGCAGTCACGGGGGTGGCGGGGAGCTGTTTTTT
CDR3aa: CASSHGGGGELFF

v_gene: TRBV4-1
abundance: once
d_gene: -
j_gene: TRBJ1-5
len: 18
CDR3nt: TGCGCCAGCAGCCAAGATGGCAGGACAAGCAGGAGTAATCAGCCCCAGCATTTT
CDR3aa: CASSQDGRTSRSNQPQHF

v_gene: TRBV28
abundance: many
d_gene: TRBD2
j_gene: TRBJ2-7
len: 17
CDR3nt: TGTGCCAGCAGTTTTTCCTCGATTGGAGCGGGAGACTACGAGCAGTACTTC
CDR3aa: CASSFSSIGAGDYEQYF

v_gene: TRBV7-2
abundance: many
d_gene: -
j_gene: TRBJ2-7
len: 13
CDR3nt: TGTGCCAGCAGCTTAGGGCGGGGGCAAGGGCAGTACTTC
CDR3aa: CASSLGRGQGQYF

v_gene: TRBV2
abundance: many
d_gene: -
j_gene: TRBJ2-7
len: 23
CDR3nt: TGTGCCAGCAGGTCCCCCCGGGACACCCCTTTTCCTCCGTCCTATACTCCAAGGTTCGAGCAGTACTTC
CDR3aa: CASRSPRDTPFPPSYTPRFEQYF

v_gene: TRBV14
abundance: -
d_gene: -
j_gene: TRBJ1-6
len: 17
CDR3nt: TGTGCCAGCAGCCAAGTACATCACAGCTCCTATAATTCACCCCTCCACTTT
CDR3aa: CASSQVHHSSYNSPLHF

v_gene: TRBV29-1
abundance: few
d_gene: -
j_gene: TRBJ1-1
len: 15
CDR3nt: TGCAGCGTTGACGACTGGAGGCAGAAGAACACTGAAGCTTTCTTT
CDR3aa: CSVDDWRQKNTEAFF

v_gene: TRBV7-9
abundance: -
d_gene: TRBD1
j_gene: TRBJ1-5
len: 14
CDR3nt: TGTGCCAGCAGCTTGGGACAGCACGATCAGCCCCAGCATTTT
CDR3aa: CASSLGQHDQPQHF

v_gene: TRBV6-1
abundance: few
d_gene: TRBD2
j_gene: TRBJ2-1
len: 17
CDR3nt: TGTGCCAGCCACCTAGCGGGTTCCTCGAGCTCCTACAATGAGCAGTTCTTC
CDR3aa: CASHLAGSSSSYNEQFF

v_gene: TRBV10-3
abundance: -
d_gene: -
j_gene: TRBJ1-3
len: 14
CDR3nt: TGTGCCATCAGTGATCCGTGGACAGGAAACACCATATATTTT
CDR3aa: CAISDPWTGNTIYF